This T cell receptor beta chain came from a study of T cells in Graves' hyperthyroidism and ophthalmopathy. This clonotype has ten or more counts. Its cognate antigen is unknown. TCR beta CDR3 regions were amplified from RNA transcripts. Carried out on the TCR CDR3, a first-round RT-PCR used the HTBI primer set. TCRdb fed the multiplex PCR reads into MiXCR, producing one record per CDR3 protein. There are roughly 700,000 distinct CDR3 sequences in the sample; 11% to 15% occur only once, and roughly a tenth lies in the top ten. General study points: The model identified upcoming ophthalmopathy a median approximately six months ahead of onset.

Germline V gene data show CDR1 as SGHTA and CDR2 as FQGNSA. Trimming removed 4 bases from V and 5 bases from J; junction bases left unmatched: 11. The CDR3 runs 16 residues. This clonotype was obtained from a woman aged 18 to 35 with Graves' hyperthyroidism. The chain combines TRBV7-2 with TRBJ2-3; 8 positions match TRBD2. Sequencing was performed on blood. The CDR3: CASSSIWGTSQDTQYF. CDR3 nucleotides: TGTGCCAGCAGCTCCATCTGGGGGACTAGTCAAGATACGCAGTATTTT.